These 22 T cell receptor beta chains came from one sample sequenced in a study of cytomegalovirus exposure and HLA in healthy donors. Method: immunoSEQ multiplex PCR; TCRdb's copy keeps in-frame clones and lacks some. Among 67,000 or so clones listed, around 95% were seen once. The sequencing sample was made of PBMCs. The source is a man between 18 and 35 years old in good health and CMV-seropositive.

The rearrangement uses TRBV25-1 and TRBJ1-1; D not resolved. Per the germline V gene, CDR1 is MGHDK and CDR2 is SYGVNS. The CDR3 spans 14 residues. The V end lost 2 bases, the J end lost 1 base, and 8 bases lay between the germline ends. The CDR3 sequence: CASSEPPGNTEAFF. CDR3 bases: TGTGCCAGCAGTGAACCCCCAGGGAACACTGAAGCTTTCTTT.

The chain couples TRBV19 to TRBJ1-2; weak D call: TRBD1 (6 bases). Looked up from germline, CDR1 is LNHDA and CDR2 is SQIVND (reference sequence). V lost 3 bases and J lost 4, with 15 bases in between. The CDR3 extends over 15 amino acids. CDR3 in amino acids: CASSIGQGNSYGYTF. In DNA, the CDR3 is TGTGCCAGTAGTATCGGGCAGGGGAATAGCTATGGCTACACCTTC. Using reference TRBV19 and TRBJ1-2 for the parts outside the CDR3, the full variable domain is DGGITQSPKYLFRKEGQNVTLSCEQNLNHDAMYWYRQDPGQGLRLIYYSQIVNDFQKGDIAEGYSVSREKKESFPLTVTSAQKNPTAFYLCASSIGQGNSYGYTFGSGTRLTVV.

The V gene is TRBV7-9, the J gene TRBJ2-3; 11 positions match TRBD2. Germline loops: CDR1 SEHNR, CDR2 FQNEAQ (reference sequence). There are 17 residues in the CDR3. Trimming at V came to 5 bases and at J to 2 bases, leaving 9 bases not matched to a gene. The CDR3 protein is CASSDPLAGGPTDTQYF. The CDR3 coding sequence is TGTGCCAGCAGCGATCCCTTAGCGGGGGGGCCCACAGATACGCAGTATTTT.

The chain links TRBV7-9 to TRBJ1-5, with 7 bases aligning to TRBD1. Germline lookup yields CDR1 SEHNR and CDR2 FQNEAQ (reference sequence). J lost 5 bases, V lost 1 base, and 5 bases had no gene match. The CDR3 length is 15 residues. The CDR3 DNA is TGTGCCAGCAGCTTAGTAAGACAGGGAGATCAGCCCCAGCATTTT. Translating it yields CASSLVRQGDQPQHF.

This chain uses TRBV28 with TRBJ2-7; D is possibly TRBD1 (5 bases). Germline values: CDR1 MDHEN, CDR2 SYDVKM. The CDR3 runs 13 residues. Trimming took off 8 bases at V and 0 bases at J, with 11 bases between the two ends. The CDR3 bases are TGTGCCAGCGCGACAGCTCCCTCCTACGAGCAGTACTTC. Protein product: CASATAPSYEQYF.

The sample holds one count of this clone. The chain uses TRBV7-2 and TRBJ2-7; D is unclear. CDR3 length: 11 amino acids. V was clipped by 5 bases and J by 4 bases, with 6 bases between them. Germline CDR1 reads SGHTA; CDR2 reads FQGNSA. CDR3 sequence (DNA): TGTGCCAGCAGCACTAATTACGAGCAGTACTTC. Translating it yields CASSTNYEQYF.

V is TRBV9 and J is TRBJ2-1, with TRBD2 identical over 10 bases. V dropped 4 bases and J dropped 6; count of bases not matched to a gene: 16. CDR1 is SGDLS, CDR2 YYNGEE, per germline. The CDR3 extends over 18 amino acids. CDR3 coding DNA: TGTGCCAGCAGCACAACCTCCCCCCAGGGACTAGCGACCAATGAGCAGTTCTTC. It specifies CASSTTSPQGLATNEQFF.

This clone turned up a few times. The CDR3: CASSEALPAGGPDEQFF. In DNA, the CDR3 is TGTGCCAGCAGTGAAGCGCTTCCGGCGGGAGGGCCGGATGAGCAGTTCTTC. This chain joins TRBV2 and TRBJ2-1; TRBD2 agrees at 9 bases. V shed 0 bases, J shed 8 bases, and the junction held 11 bases outside the gene matches. Germline CDR1 reads SNHLY; CDR2 reads FYNNEI. The CDR3 sequence is 17 residues long.

The chain recombines TRBV5-1 with TRBJ2-5; D may be TRBD2 (7 bases). The germline V gene has CDR1 SGHRS and CDR2 YFSETQ. Trimming took off 1 base at V and 3 bases at J, with 16 bases between the two ends. This CDR3 is built from 16 residues. The chain's CDR3 is CASSLRPGGREETQYF. CDR3 bases: TGCGCCAGCAGCTTGCGTCCGGGGGGCAGGGAAGAGACCCAGTACTTC.

The chain recombines TRBV19 with TRBJ1-1; D remains unclear. V shed 2 bases and J shed 5 bases, with 15 bases lying between them. The CDR3 totals 15 residues. The germline V gene encodes CDR1 LNHDA and CDR2 SQIVND (reference sequence). CDR3 protein: CASSIRGRARTEAFF. The CDR3 region has the DNA TGTGCCAGTAGTATACGGGGAAGGGCCCGAACTGAAGCTTTCTTT.

This clone was seen a single time. The rearrangement links TRBV10-3 to TRBJ2-5; TRBD1 matches at 8 bases. Germline V gene data show CDR1 as ENHRY and CDR2 as SYGVKD. The CDR3 has 13 residues. Losses at the gene ends were 10 bases for V and 2 bases for J; bases not matched to a gene: 6. In nucleotides, the CDR3 is TGTGCCACCCAGGGACAGGTACAAGAGACCCAGTACTTC. This encodes CATQGQVQETQYF.

A single count supports this clone. The chain links TRBV4-1 to TRBJ2-6, with 8 bases matching TRBD1. The CDR3 loop spans 20 amino acids. Germline assignment: CDR1 MGHRA and CDR2 YSYEKL. V was pared by 1 base and J by 0 bases, with 11 bases of the junction left unmatched. CDR3 sequence: CASSQVAAGTGYSGANVLTF. In DNA form, the CDR3 reads TGCGCCAGCAGCCAAGTGGCAGCCGGGACAGGTTACTCTGGGGCCAACGTCCTGACTTTC.

The chain couples TRBV19 to TRBJ1-5; 9 bases agree with TRBD1. This CDR3 has 17 amino acids. The germline V gene encodes CDR1 LNHDA and CDR2 SQIVND (reference sequence). After removal of 1 base from V and 1 base from J, the junction contained 5 bases not matched to a gene. This CDR3 reads CASSIARTGASNQPQHF. In DNA form, the CDR3 reads TGTGCCAGTAGTATAGCGAGGACAGGGGCGAGCAATCAGCCCCAGCATTTT. Drawing the rest from reference TRBV19 and TRBJ1-5, the complete variable domain is DGGITQSPKYLFRKEGQNVTLSCEQNLNHDAMYWYRQDPGQGLRLIYYSQIVNDFQKGDIAEGYSVSREKKESFPLTVTSAQKNPTAFYLCASSIARTGASNQPQHFGDGTRLSIL.

This chain links TRBV23-1 with TRBJ2-3; TRBD2 matches 7 bases. TRBV23-1 is filed as an ORF, its function uncertain. The ends lost 0 bases at V and 2 bases at J; junction bases unmatched: 14. The CDR3 contains 19 residues. CDR3 sequence (DNA): TGCGCCAGCAGTCAATCCAACTCCCTGAGCGGGACGGTCACAGATACGCAGTATTTT. It is translated as CASSQSNSLSGTVTDTQYF.

The chain uses TRBV7-2 and TRBJ2-5; 7 bases line up with TRBD1. CDR1 is SGHTA, CDR2 FQGNSA, per germline. Losses at the gene ends were 6 bases for V and 12 bases for J; bases not matched to a gene: 10. The CDR3 totals 12 residues. Here the CDR3 DNA reads TGTGCCAGCAGTCGGGACAGCCCGCTGGAGTACTTC. It translates to CASSRDSPLEYF.

Only one count was recorded for this clone. V is TRBV2 and J is TRBJ1-6, with TRBD1 matching 9 bases. This CDR3 comprises 14 residues. Germline V CDR1 and CDR2: SNHLY, FYNNEI. Trimming removed 4 bases from V and 7 bases from J; junction bases left unmatched: 2. CDR3 DNA sequence: TGTGCCAGCAGTGCGGACAGGGGAAATTCACCCCTCCACTTT. It specifies CASSADRGNSPLHF.

The rearrangement uses TRBV7-6 and TRBJ2-3, with D perhaps matching TRBD2 (6 bases). V lost 2 bases, J lost 5 bases, and 11 bases lay in between. The CDR3 is 14 amino acids. CDR1 is SGHVS, CDR2 FNYEAQ, per germline. CDR3: CASSLLLGGDTQYF. CDR3 nucleotides: TGTGCCAGCAGCTTACTACTCGGGGGAGATACGCAGTATTTT.

The chain is built from TRBV4-1 and TRBJ2-7; no reliable D call. V lost 2 bases to trimming and J lost 2 bases, with 10 bases between them. Germline assignment: CDR1 MGHRA and CDR2 YSYEKL. The length of the CDR3 is 14 residues. CDR3 bases: TGCGCCAGCAGCCAACAGGCCAGGACCTACGAGCAGTACTTC. The encoded protein is CASSQQARTYEQYF.

The chain has TRBV29-1 and TRBJ1-1; 8 nucleotides match TRBD1. The V gene end was trimmed by 7 bases and the J gene end by 3 bases; junction bases not matched to a gene: 10. The CDR3 spans 14 residues. Per the germline V gene, CDR1 is SQVTM and CDR2 is ANQGSEA. The DNA of the CDR3 is TGCAGCGGAAGACAGGGGTGGGGCGACACTGAAGCTTTCTTT. The encoded protein is CSGRQGWGDTEAFF.

The chain employs TRBV7-6 and TRBJ1-1, with D perhaps TRBD1 (5 bases). Trimming pared 0 bases from V and 3 bases from J, leaving 11 bases between. Germline CDR1 is SGHVS and CDR2 is FNYEAQ. The CDR3 extends over 15 amino acids. This CDR3 reads CASSLAGEEDTEAFF. CDR3 DNA sequence: TGTGCCAGCAGCTTAGCGGGGGAGGAGGACACTGAAGCTTTCTTT. Together with reference TRBV7-6 and TRBJ1-1, the CDR3 gives the full variable domain: GAGVSQSPRYKVTKRGQDVALRCDPISGHVSLYWYRQALGQGPEFLTYFNYEAQQDKSGLPNDRFSAERPEGSISTLTIQRTEQRDSAMYRCASSLAGEEDTEAFFGQGTRLTVV.

V gene TRBV19 combines with J gene TRBJ2-1; TRBD1 aligns across 7 bases. CDR3 length: 16 amino acids. Germline CDR1 is LNHDA and CDR2 is SQIVND (reference sequence). Trimming at V came to 7 bases and at J to 6 bases, leaving 15 bases not matched to a gene. The CDR3 nucleotides read TGTGCCAGTACCCCAGGGGGTGCCGCTGCAGTCAATGAGCAGTTCTTC. Amino acids: CASTPGGAAAVNEQFF.

The chain is built from TRBV14 and TRBJ1-3; 9 nucleotides line up with TRBD1. The CDR3 runs to 16 residues. Germline CDR1 SGHDN, CDR2 FVKESK. The J segment lost 3 bases and the V segment lost 5 bases, leaving 8 bases of the junction unmatched. DNA for the CDR3: TGTGCCAGCAGCACACACGGGGGACAGGGTGGAAACACCATATATTTT. The encoded protein is CASSTHGGQGGNTIYF.